The rows below give T cell receptor beta chains drawn from one sample of a study of blood T cells in healthy people across ages. TCRdb called the 5' RACE reads again in MiXCR, with one record for every CDR3 protein. Of around 1,600,000 distinct CDR3 sequences in the sample, less than 45% were seen once. Sequencing was performed on blood. The receptors here all came from a woman under 30 in good health. CDR3s include the opening cysteine and the closing phenylalanine or tryptophan. The order of the fields is J gene, V gene, D gene, CDR3 protein. D genes are given only for firm matches.

j_call: TRBJ1-5
v_call: TRBV20-1
d_call: TRBD1
cdr3_aa: CSAGGQMGSPRNQPQHF

j_call: TRBJ1-1
v_call: TRBV10-3
d_call: .
cdr3_aa: CAISELSRTVEAFF

j_call: TRBJ2-7
v_call: TRBV12-3/TRBV12-4
d_call: .
cdr3_aa: CASSSRLDSYEQYF

j_call: TRBJ1-5
v_call: TRBV24-1
d_call: .
cdr3_aa: CATSNQENQPQHF

j_call: TRBJ2-1
v_call: TRBV29-1
d_call: .
cdr3_aa: CSVSGPIDEQFF

j_call: TRBJ2-5
v_call: TRBV5-5
d_call: TRBD1
cdr3_aa: CASSYGQGKETQYF

j_call: TRBJ2-7
v_call: TRBV29-1
d_call: .
cdr3_aa: CSVAGLGYEQYF

j_call: .
v_call: TRBV20-1
d_call: .
cdr3_aa: CSASKGARAYEQYF

j_call: TRBJ2-7
v_call: TRBV5-1
d_call: .
cdr3_aa: CASTGKKSYEQYF

j_call: TRBJ1-5
v_call: TRBV29-1
d_call: .
cdr3_aa: CSVKNPGQPQHF

j_call: TRBJ2-1
v_call: TRBV6-5
d_call: .
cdr3_aa: CASREPRSSYNEQFF

j_call: TRBJ2-1
v_call: TRBV27
d_call: .
cdr3_aa: CASSLSKGAYNEQFF

j_call: TRBJ2-3
v_call: TRBV6-6
d_call: .
cdr3_aa: CASGLTSTDTQYF

j_call: TRBJ1-5
v_call: TRBV20-1
d_call: .
cdr3_aa: CSARSLFDRLFHQPQHF

j_call: TRBJ2-3
v_call: TRBV7-2
d_call: TRBD2
cdr3_aa: CASSPSLLAGGNTDTQYF

j_call: TRBJ2-3
v_call: TRBV7-9
d_call: TRBD2
cdr3_aa: CASSLVTSGGTNTQYF

j_call: TRBJ1-2
v_call: TRBV25-1
d_call: .
cdr3_aa: CASSEFGGNYGYTF

j_call: TRBJ2-1
v_call: TRBV3-1
d_call: TRBD2
cdr3_aa: CASSPSGSRDNEQFF

j_call: TRBJ2-7
v_call: TRBV6-2/TRBV6-3
d_call: TRBD2
cdr3_aa: CASSYFGGRDTYEQYF

j_call: TRBJ2-5
v_call: TRBV20-1
d_call: TRBD2
cdr3_aa: CSAKTSGLGGEQYF

j_call: TRBJ1-5
v_call: TRBV6-2/TRBV6-3
d_call: TRBD1
cdr3_aa: CASSTQGAGQPQHF

j_call: TRBJ2-1
v_call: TRBV10-3
d_call: TRBD1
cdr3_aa: CAISGTGTGSYNEQFF

j_call: TRBJ1-1
v_call: TRBV6-5
d_call: TRBD1
cdr3_aa: CASSTDRAKMNTEAFF

j_call: TRBJ2-5
v_call: TRBV5-1
d_call: .
cdr3_aa: CASSLDQEAQYF

j_call: TRBJ1-2
v_call: TRBV2
d_call: TRBD1
cdr3_aa: CASSEAPQGGYYGYTF

j_call: TRBJ1-2
v_call: TRBV4-3
d_call: .
cdr3_aa: CASSQDLFGAVIYYGYTF

j_call: TRBJ2-5
v_call: TRBV9
d_call: TRBD1
cdr3_aa: CASSADRGRQETQYF

j_call: TRBJ1-2
v_call: TRBV6-2/TRBV6-3
d_call: .
cdr3_aa: CASRPRAYGYTF

j_call: TRBJ2-1
v_call: TRBV18
d_call: .
cdr3_aa: CASSLSVGSYNEQFF

j_call: TRBJ2-1
v_call: TRBV14
d_call: .
cdr3_aa: CACSQGWGSYNEQFF

j_call: TRBJ2-1
v_call: TRBV5-6
d_call: .
cdr3_aa: CASSSTGSFDNEQFF

j_call: TRBJ1-1
v_call: TRBV12-3/TRBV12-4
d_call: .
cdr3_aa: CASRSQPLEGTEAFF

j_call: TRBJ2-1
v_call: TRBV7-9
d_call: .
cdr3_aa: CASSFRGDLPGDEQFF

j_call: TRBJ1-3
v_call: TRBV20-1
d_call: .
cdr3_aa: CSAQTGGLSGNTIYF

j_call: TRBJ2-3
v_call: TRBV28
d_call: .
cdr3_aa: CASSLHVKTDTQYF

j_call: TRBJ2-1
v_call: TRBV12-3/TRBV12-4
d_call: TRBD2
cdr3_aa: CASSLLIGLAGYASYNEQFF

j_call: TRBJ1-1
v_call: TRBV27
d_call: .
cdr3_aa: CASSPSTGYSEAFF

j_call: TRBJ2-2
v_call: TRBV29-1
d_call: TRBD1
cdr3_aa: CSVDWDRGTGELFF

j_call: .
v_call: TRBV12-3/TRBV12-4
d_call: TRBD1
cdr3_aa: CASRPNNRGEQYF

j_call: TRBJ1-5
v_call: TRBV12-5
d_call: .
cdr3_aa: CASGMAPGQAHNQPQHF

j_call: TRBJ1-1
v_call: TRBV18
d_call: .
cdr3_aa: CARERATVEAFF

j_call: TRBJ2-7
v_call: TRBV7-2
d_call: TRBD2
cdr3_aa: CATGTSGFSSYEQYF

j_call: TRBJ1-6
v_call: TRBV6-6
d_call: .
cdr3_aa: CASSYSSGRSPLHF

j_call: TRBJ2-3
v_call: TRBV7-2
d_call: .
cdr3_aa: CASSFRVAVGTDTQYF

j_call: TRBJ2-1
v_call: TRBV4-2
d_call: TRBD2
cdr3_aa: CASSQRSGAYNEQFF

j_call: TRBJ1-2
v_call: TRBV7-2
d_call: .
cdr3_aa: CASSLDSYGNTF

j_call: TRBJ1-2
v_call: TRBV4-2
d_call: .
cdr3_aa: CASSQEGQSANYGYTF

j_call: TRBJ2-5
v_call: TRBV12-3/TRBV12-4
d_call: .
cdr3_aa: CASRNSGSETQYF

j_call: TRBJ1-5
v_call: TRBV3-1
d_call: .
cdr3_aa: CASSQGRGQPQHF

j_call: TRBJ2-1
v_call: TRBV2
d_call: .
cdr3_aa: CASSAEERIYNEQFF

j_call: TRBJ2-1
v_call: TRBV6-2/TRBV6-3
d_call: TRBD2
cdr3_aa: CASTRSRSGENEQFF

j_call: TRBJ1-1
v_call: TRBV4-3
d_call: TRBD1
cdr3_aa: CASSQDLGQAPWRAFF

j_call: TRBJ2-1
v_call: TRBV4-3
d_call: .
cdr3_aa: CASSQVGGWEQFF

j_call: TRBJ2-7
v_call: TRBV6-2/TRBV6-3
d_call: .
cdr3_aa: CASRGLAAEQYF

j_call: TRBJ1-5
v_call: TRBV18
d_call: .
cdr3_aa: CTSSPVGGNQPQHF

j_call: TRBJ2-5
v_call: TRBV6-2/TRBV6-3
d_call: .
cdr3_aa: CASSYSGTALQETQYF

j_call: TRBJ2-7
v_call: TRBV11-2
d_call: .
cdr3_aa: CASSLVTVPYEQYF